This T cell receptor beta chain derives from a study of graft-versus-host responses after intestinal transplantation. Whole-study results and caveats: The presence of high graft-versus-host to host-versus-graft clonal ratios in allografts characterized patients with graft-donor T cell macrochimerism.

Assay used: immunoSEQ multiplex PCR; TCRdb lists only in-frame clones, some missing. The table lists fewer than 70,000 clones, more than 90% of them singletons. Trimming removed 2 bases at V and 5 bases at J, with 15 bases between. The CDR3 contains 15 residues. Per the germline V gene, CDR1 is SGHTA and CDR2 is FQGTGA. This clone has just one count. Its target is not known. The input for sequencing was bone marrow, taken approximately 700 days after intestinal transplantation. This receptor was taken from a human patient who received an intestinal transplant, so some T cells may come from the graft donor. V and J are TRBV7-3 and TRBJ1-1; tentative D call: TRBD1 (5 bases). The CDR3 region is CASSLYPGQGTEAFF. The CDR3, as DNA: TGTGCCAGCAGCTTATACCCAGGGCAGGGAACTGAAGCTTTCTTT.